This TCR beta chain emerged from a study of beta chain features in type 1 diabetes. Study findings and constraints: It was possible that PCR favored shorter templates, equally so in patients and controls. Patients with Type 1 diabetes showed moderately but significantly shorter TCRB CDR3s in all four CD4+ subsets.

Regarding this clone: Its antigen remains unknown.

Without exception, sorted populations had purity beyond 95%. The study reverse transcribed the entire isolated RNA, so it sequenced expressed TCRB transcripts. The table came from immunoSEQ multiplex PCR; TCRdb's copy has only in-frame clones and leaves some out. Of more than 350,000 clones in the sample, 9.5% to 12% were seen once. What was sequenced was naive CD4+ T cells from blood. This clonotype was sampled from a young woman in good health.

DNA of the CDR3: TGTGCCAGCAGCTACCGGGGTCTCTTCACAGATACGCAGTATTTT. Encoded protein: CASSYRGLFTDTQYF. The gene calls are TRBV7-3 and TRBJ2-3; maybe TRBD2 (5 bases). CDR1 and CDR2 from the germline V gene are SGHTA and FQGTGA. The CDR3 runs to 15 residues. The V gene lost 4 bases and the J gene lost 2 bases, with 13 bases spanning the gap.